The sequence of this TCR beta chain was determined in a study of blood T cell repertoires in COVID-19. Study summary: Collection of acute and convalescent COVID-19 samples took place in the United States, Italy and Spain.

The V gene end was trimmed by 3 bases and the J gene end by 0 bases; junction bases not matched to a gene: 10. The germline CDR1 and CDR2 sequences are SNHLY and FYNNEI. This CDR3 is 18 amino acids long. Clones were sequenced by immunoSEQ multiplex PCR, and TCRdb holds only the in-frame ones, with some missing. The sample contains about 320,000 clones, 89% of which appear only once. This clone has a handful of counts. Participants were aged about 18 to 100 years from around 25 US areas. Two negative PCRs, clearance, or symptom resolution characterized the recovered Cohort 3 donors. The sequence was collected from a man aged 60 to 75 who had recovered from COVID-19. The chain employs TRBV2 and TRBJ2-3; the match to TRBD2 covers 9 bases. Sequencing was carried out using PBMCs or T cells enriched from blood (not recorded which). CDR3 sequence (DNA): TGTGCCAGCAGTGACGGCGGGAGGGCCTACCCTAGCACAGATACGCAGTATTTT. Its translation: CASSDGGRAYPSTDTQYF.